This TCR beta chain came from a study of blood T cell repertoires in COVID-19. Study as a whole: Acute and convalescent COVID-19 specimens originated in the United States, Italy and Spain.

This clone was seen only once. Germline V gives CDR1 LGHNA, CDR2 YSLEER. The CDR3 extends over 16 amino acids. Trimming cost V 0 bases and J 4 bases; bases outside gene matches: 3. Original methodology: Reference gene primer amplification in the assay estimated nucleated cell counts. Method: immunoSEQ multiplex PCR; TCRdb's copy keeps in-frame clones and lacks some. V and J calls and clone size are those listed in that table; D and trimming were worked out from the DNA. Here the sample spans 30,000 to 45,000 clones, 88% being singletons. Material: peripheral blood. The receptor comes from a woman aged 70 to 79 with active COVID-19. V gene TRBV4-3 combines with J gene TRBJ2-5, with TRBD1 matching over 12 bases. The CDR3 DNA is TGCGCCAGCAGCCAAGAGCTGGGACAGGGGGCAGAGACCCAGTACTTC. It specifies CASSQELGQGAETQYF.